The 10 T cell receptor beta chains presented below share a single source sample, sequenced in a study of blood T cell repertoires in COVID-19. TCRdb's table, derived via immunoSEQ multiplex PCR, lists solely in-frame clones and lacks some. This table has roughly 81,000 clones, around 85% appearing once. Specimen: peripheral blood. The receptors were sampled from an elderly woman with COVID-19, enrolled during active disease.

J is TRBJ2-1 and V is TRBV19; 8 nucleotides agree with TRBD1. This CDR3 is built from 16 residues. V lost 4 bases, J lost 0 bases, and 5 bases stayed unmatched. Looked up from germline, CDR1 is LNHDA and CDR2 is SQIVND (reference sequence). Here the CDR3 reads CASSTRTGRSYNEQFF. CDR3 nucleotide sequence: TGTGCCAGTAGTACACGGACAGGGCGCTCCTACAATGAGCAGTTCTTC. The full variable domain, in which reference TRBV19 and TRBJ2-1 provide the parts outside the CDR3, is DGGITQSPKYLFRKEGQNVTLSCEQNLNHDAMYWYRQDPGQGLRLIYYSQIVNDFQKGDIAEGYSVSREKKESFPLTVTSAQKNPTAFYLCASSTRTGRSYNEQFFGPGTRLTVL.

The chain is built from TRBV30 and TRBJ1-2, with D hard to call. This CDR3 has 13 residues. CDR1 GTSNPN and CDR2 SVGIG come from the germline V gene (reference sequence). Trimming cost V 3 bases and J 2 bases, with 10 bases left between them. CDR3 DNA: TGTGCCTGGAGCCTGAACGGGAACTATGGCTACACCTTC. Protein product: CAWSLNGNYGYTF. The full variable domain, its missing parts supplied by reference TRBV30 and TRBJ1-2, is SQTIHQWPATLVQPVGSPLSLECTVEGTSNPNLYWYRQAAGRGLQLLFYSVGIGQISSEVPQNLSASRPQDRQFILSSKKLLLSDSGFYLCAWSLNGNYGYTFGSGTRLTVV.

The rearrangement joins TRBV5-4 to TRBJ2-3; 13 nucleotides match TRBD2. This CDR3 is built from 16 residues. The germline V gene has CDR1 SGHNT and CDR2 YYREEE (reference sequence). V was clipped by 6 bases and J by 2 bases; unmatched bases: 6. CDR3 bases: TGTGCCAGCACCACTAGCGGGGGGGATTACACAGATACGCAGTATTTT. It translates to CASTTSGGDYTDTQYF.

The rearrangement links TRBV9 to TRBJ2-2; D remains unclear. This CDR3 is built from 15 residues. Looked up from germline, CDR1 is SGDLS and CDR2 is YYNGEE. Trimming cost V 0 bases and J 8 bases, with 14 bases left between them. The CDR3 coding sequence is TGTGCCAGCAGCGTAGACTCGGTCGGTTCTGGGGAGCTGTTTTTT. Translating gives CASSVDSVGSGELFF.

V and J are TRBV5-1 and TRBJ2-7, with no clear D. Germline V gene data show CDR1 as SGHRS and CDR2 as YFSETQ. The CDR3 spans 14 residues. The V end lost 2 bases, the J end lost 0 bases, and 9 bases lay between the germline ends. CDR3 DNA: TGCGCCAGCAGCTTAAAAGGCGGCTCCTACGAGCAGTACTTC. Its translation: CASSLKGGSYEQYF.

J is TRBJ1-2 and V is TRBV12-2; the table's D gene call, TRBD1, was not cross checked with the DNA. TRBV12-2 is tagged as a pseudogene. The CDR3 loop spans 17 amino acids. The CDR3 loop is CASRLQKGGRGNYGYTF. The DNA of the CDR3 is TGTGCAAGTCGCTTACAAAAAGGGGGCAGGGGCAACTATGGCTACACCTTC.

The chain links TRBV5-1 to TRBJ2-3; 7 nucleotides agree with TRBD1. CDR1 SGHRS and CDR2 YFSETQ come from the germline V gene. This CDR3 spans 15 amino acids. J gave up 1 base and V 1 base, and 3 bases lay outside the gene matches. CDR3 sequence (DNA): TGCGCCAGCAGCTTGACCGGGACAGGCACAGATACGCAGTATTTT. It yields the protein CASSLTGTGTDTQYF. The whole variable domain, filled in from reference TRBV5-1 and TRBJ2-3, reads KAGVTQTPRYLIKTRGQQVTLSCSPISGHRSVSWYQQTPGQGLQFLFEYFSETQRNKGNFPGRFSGRQFSNSRSEMNVSTLELGDSALYLCASSLTGTGTDTQYFGPGTRLTVL.

V and J are TRBV28 and TRBJ2-5, with D unclear. CDR1 and CDR2 from the germline V gene are MDHEN and SYDVKM. V lost 5 bases and J lost 4, with 11 bases in between. The CDR3 is made up of 13 amino acids. CDR3 amino acids: CASSQHGGETQYF. As DNA, the CDR3 is TGTGCCAGCAGTCAACACGGCGGAGAGACCCAGTACTTC.

This rearrangement joins TRBV21-1 to TRBJ2-2; the D segment call TRBD1 is taken from the table without a DNA check. TRBV21-1 is noted as a pseudogene. There are 16 residues in the CDR3. CDR3 nucleotides: TGTGCCAGCAGCGACCGGGACAGGGAAAACACCGGGGAGCTGTTTTTT. Translated, it gives CASSDRDRENTGELFF.

This chain connects TRBV27 to TRBJ2-5; 8 bases align to TRBD1. This CDR3 spans 16 amino acids. J was trimmed by 5 bases and V by 4 bases; bases with no gene match: 12. Germline loops: CDR1 MNHEY, CDR2 SMNVEV (reference sequence). The CDR3, as DNA: TGTGCCAGCAGTTCCCTAAGGACAGGGTGGAGTGAGACCCAGTACTTC. This codes for CASSSLRTGWSETQYF.